One and the same sample provided the 9 T cell receptor beta chains below, sequenced in a study of regulatory T cells in long-lasting Graves disease. The sample's time point: persistent/refractory GD, antithyroid drugs over 5 years with positive TRAb. With RNA extracted from PBMCs as input, the TCR library was made. Combining iRepertoire HTBI primers with Arm-PCR of CDR3 regions, the authors built TCR beta libraries. MiXCR, applied by TCRdb to the multiplex PCR reads, yields one record per CDR3 protein. Of 500,000 to 700,000 distinct CDR3 sequences in the sample, around 32% were seen once. The sequences come from peripheral blood mononuclear cells (PBMCs), collected when the disease was refractory, from a patient treated with antithyroid drugs. All receptors derive from a female donor with Graves disease.

This chain connects TRBV5-1 to TRBJ1-1, with unresolved D. The germline CDR1 and CDR2 sequences are SGHRS and YFSETQ. CDR3 length: 12 residues. V was pared by 7 bases and J by 4 bases, with 11 bases between. CDR3 nucleotide sequence: TGCGCCAGCGGCAACACGGGCACTGAAGCTTTCTTT. It specifies CASGNTGTEAFF.

With regard to this clonotype: A much bigger clone sits one base away, suggesting this may be a read error. This rearrangement joins TRBV11-2 to TRBJ2-5, with TRBD2 matching 14 bases. Germline CDR1 is SGHAT and CDR2 is FQNNGV. The CDR3 extends over 17 amino acids. The CDR3 DNA reads TGTGCCAGCAGCTTAGGACTAGCGGGAGGGAGGCAAGGGACCCAGTACTTC. Translated, it gives CASSLGLAGGRQGTQYF.

This clonotype was found a few times. The rearrangement joins TRBV14 to TRBJ2-2, with TRBD2 matching 12 bases. The germline gives CDR1 SGHDN, CDR2 FVKESK. The CDR3 totals 19 residues. V shed 1 base and J 0 bases; nucleotides not matched to a gene: 6. The CDR3 bases are TGTGCCAGCAGCCAAGTCCCCAGACTAGCGGGGGCGAACACCGGGGAGCTGTTTTTT. Translation: CASSQVPRLAGANTGELFF.

The rearrangement links TRBV18 to TRBJ1-5, with D possibly matching TRBD1 (5 bases). Germline V lookup: CDR1 KGHSH, CDR2 LQKENI. V lost 3 bases and J 8 bases, leaving 14 bases between the germline ends. The CDR3 spans 14 residues. The CDR3 DNA sequence: TGTGCCAGCTCACCGTCGAGGGGTGCGGAGCCCCAGCATTTT. This encodes CASSPSRGAEPQHF.

The genes are TRBV28 and TRBJ1-5; the D gene is possibly TRBD1 (6 bases). Germline lookup yields CDR1 MDHEN and CDR2 SYDVKM. V dropped 6 bases and J dropped 2 bases, with 20 bases sitting between them. CDR3 length: 17 residues. The CDR3 DNA is TGTGCCAGCAGCCCCGACAGGTTTACGAGAGGCAATCAGCCCCAGCATTTT. Protein: CASSPDRFTRGNQPQHF. Using reference TRBV28 and TRBJ1-5 for the parts outside the CDR3, the full variable domain is DVKVTQSSRYLVKRTGEKVFLECVQDMDHENMFWYRQDPGLGLRLIYFSYDVKMKEKGDIPEGYSVSREKKERFSLILESASTNQTSMYLCASSPDRFTRGNQPQHFGDGTRLSIL.

This sequence joins TRBV5-1 and TRBJ1-1; 7 positions match TRBD1. Germline V gene data show CDR1 as SGHRS and CDR2 as YFSETQ. Germline trimming cut 4 bases from V and 5 bases from J; bases unmatched to any gene: 14. CDR3 length equals 16 residues. The CDR3 nucleotides read TGCGCCAGCAGCCCTAACTCACAGGGGCGGGATACTGAAGCTTTCTTT. Translation gives CASSPNSQGRDTEAFF.

The J gene is TRBJ2-1, the V gene TRBV6-2 or TRBV6-3; D unclear. The CDR3 has 15 residues. V gave up 6 bases and J gave up 9 bases, with 21 bases separating them. The germline gives CDR1 MNHEY, CDR2 SVGEGT. As DNA, the CDR3 is TGTGCCAGCAGCGCTTCAGTTACTTCCAGCTCTGAGCAGTTCTTC. Encoded protein: CASSASVTSSSEQFF.

The V gene is TRBV19, the J gene TRBJ1-5, with 9 bases matching TRBD1. Per germline, CDR1 LNHDA and CDR2 SQIVND (reference sequence). This CDR3 is 15 amino acids long. Losses at the gene ends were 4 bases for V and 4 bases for J; bases not matched to a gene: 5. CDR3 sequence reads: CASSSRQGVNQPQHF. The CDR3 DNA reads as TGTGCCAGTAGTAGCCGACAGGGGGTTAATCAGCCCCAGCATTTT.

V is TRBV29-1 and J is TRBJ2-5; no definite D call. The CDR3 has 13 amino acids. V shed 6 bases and J shed 5 bases, with 16 bases lying between them. Germline V gene sequence: CDR1 SQVTM, CDR2 ANQGSEA. The DNA for the CDR3 is TGCAGCGTAGCCCAGGCCCTGGGCGAGACCCAGTACTTC. Translating gives CSVAQALGETQYF.